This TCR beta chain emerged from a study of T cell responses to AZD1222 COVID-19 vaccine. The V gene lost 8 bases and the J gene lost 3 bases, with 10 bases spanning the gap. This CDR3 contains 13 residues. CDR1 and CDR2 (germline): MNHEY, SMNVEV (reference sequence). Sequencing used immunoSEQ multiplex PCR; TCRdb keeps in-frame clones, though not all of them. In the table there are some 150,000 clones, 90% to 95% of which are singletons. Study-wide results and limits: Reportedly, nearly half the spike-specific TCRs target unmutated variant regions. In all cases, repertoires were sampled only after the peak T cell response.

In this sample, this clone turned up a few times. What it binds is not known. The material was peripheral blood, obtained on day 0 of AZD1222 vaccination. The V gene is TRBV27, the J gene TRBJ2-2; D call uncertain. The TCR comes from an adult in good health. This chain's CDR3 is CASRTVDTGELFF. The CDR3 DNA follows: TGTGCCAGCCGGACGGTAGACACCGGGGAGCTGTTTTTT.